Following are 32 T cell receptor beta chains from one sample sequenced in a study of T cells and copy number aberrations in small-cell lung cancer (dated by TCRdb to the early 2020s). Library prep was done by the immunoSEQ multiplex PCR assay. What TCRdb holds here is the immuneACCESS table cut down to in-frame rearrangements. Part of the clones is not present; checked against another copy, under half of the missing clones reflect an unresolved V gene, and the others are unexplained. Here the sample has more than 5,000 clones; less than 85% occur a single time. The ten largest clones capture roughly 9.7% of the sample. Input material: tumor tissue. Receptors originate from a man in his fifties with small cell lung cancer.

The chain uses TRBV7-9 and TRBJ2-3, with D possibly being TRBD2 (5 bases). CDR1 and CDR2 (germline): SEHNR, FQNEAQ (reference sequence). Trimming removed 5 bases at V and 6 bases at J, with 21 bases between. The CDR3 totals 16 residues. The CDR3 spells CASSAGRAQLGDTQYF. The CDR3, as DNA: TGTGCCAGCAGCGCGGGCCGGGCCCAGCTAGGCGATACGCAGTATTTT. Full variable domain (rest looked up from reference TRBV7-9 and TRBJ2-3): DTGVSQNPRHKITKRGQNVTFRCDPISEHNRLYWYRQTLGQGPEFLTYFQNEAQLEKSRLLSDRFSAERPKGSFSTLEIQRTEQGDSAMYLCASSAGRAQLGDTQYFGPGTRLTVL.

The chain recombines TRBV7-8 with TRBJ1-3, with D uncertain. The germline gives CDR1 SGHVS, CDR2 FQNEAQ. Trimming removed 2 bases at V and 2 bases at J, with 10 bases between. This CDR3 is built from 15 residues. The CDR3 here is CASSLIRAAGNTIYF. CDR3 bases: TGTGCCAGCAGCTTAATACGGGCAGCTGGAAACACCATATATTTT. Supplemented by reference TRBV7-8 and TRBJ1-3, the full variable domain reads GAGVSQSPRYKVAKRGQDVALRCDPISGHVSLFWYQQALGQGPEFLTYFQNEAQLDKSGLPSDRFFAERPEGSVSTLKIQRTQQEDSAVYLCASSLIRAAGNTIYFGEGSWLTVV.

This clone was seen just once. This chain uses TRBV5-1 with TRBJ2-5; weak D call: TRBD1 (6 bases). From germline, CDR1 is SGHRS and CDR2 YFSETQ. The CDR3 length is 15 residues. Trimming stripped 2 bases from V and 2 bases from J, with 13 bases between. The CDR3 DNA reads TGCGCCAGCAGCTTCCTCGGGACACAACAAGAGACCCAGTACTTC. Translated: CASSFLGTQQETQYF.

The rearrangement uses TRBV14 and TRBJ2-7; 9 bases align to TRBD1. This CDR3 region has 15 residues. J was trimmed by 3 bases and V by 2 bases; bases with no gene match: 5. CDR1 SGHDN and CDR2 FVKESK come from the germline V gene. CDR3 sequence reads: CASSQRGTGIYEQYF. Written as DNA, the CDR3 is TGTGCCAGCAGCCAACGCGGGACAGGGATCTACGAGCAGTACTTC.

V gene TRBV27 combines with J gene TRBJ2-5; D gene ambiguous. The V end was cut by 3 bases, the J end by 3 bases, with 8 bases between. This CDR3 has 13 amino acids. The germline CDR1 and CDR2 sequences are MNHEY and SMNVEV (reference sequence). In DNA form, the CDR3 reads TGTGCCAGCAGTTTGTACCCCGAAGAGACCCAGTACTTC. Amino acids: CASSLYPEETQYF.

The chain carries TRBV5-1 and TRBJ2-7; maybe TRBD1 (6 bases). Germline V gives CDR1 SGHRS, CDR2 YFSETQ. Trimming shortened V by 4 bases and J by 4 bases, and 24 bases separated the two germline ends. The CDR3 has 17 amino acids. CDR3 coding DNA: TGCGCCAGCAGCATCGGATCCCCTTCTAGAACAGGGTACGAGCAGTACTTC. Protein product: CASSIGSPSRTGYEQYF.

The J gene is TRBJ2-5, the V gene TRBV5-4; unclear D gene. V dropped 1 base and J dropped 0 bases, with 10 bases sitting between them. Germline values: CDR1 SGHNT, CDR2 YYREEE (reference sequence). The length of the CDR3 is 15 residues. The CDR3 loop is CASSLISSYQETQYF. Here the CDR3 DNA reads TGTGCCAGCAGCTTGATCAGCTCGTACCAAGAGACCCAGTACTTC.

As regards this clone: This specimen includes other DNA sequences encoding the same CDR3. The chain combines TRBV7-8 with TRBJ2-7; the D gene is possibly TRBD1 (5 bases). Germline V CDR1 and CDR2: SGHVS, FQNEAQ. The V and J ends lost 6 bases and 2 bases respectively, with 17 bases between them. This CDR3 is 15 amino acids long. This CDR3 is CASSIELTVTYEQYF. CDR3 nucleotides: TGTGCCAGCAGTATCGAATTGACAGTGACCTACGAGCAGTACTTC.

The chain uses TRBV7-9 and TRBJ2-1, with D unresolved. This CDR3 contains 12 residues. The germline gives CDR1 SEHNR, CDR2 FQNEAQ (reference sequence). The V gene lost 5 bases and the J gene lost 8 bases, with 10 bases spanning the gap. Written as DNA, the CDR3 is TGTGCCAGCAGCCCCGAGTGGGATGAGCAGTTCTTC. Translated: CASSPEWDEQFF.

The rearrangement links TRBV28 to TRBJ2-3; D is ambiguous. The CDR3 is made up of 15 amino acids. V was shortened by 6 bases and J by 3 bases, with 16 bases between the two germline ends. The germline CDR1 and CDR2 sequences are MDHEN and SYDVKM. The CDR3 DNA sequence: TGTGCCAGCAGCTTAAGGTCCCCGCTGACAGATACGCAGTATTTT. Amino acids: CASSLRSPLTDTQYF.

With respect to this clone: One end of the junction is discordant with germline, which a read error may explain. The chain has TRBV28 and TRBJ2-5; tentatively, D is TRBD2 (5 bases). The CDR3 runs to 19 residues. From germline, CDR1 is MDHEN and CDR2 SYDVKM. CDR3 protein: CASRFRQFRGGADQETQYF. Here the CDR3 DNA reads TGTGCCAGCAGGTTCCGCCAATTCCGCGGAGGAGCGGACCAGGAGACCCAGTACTTC.

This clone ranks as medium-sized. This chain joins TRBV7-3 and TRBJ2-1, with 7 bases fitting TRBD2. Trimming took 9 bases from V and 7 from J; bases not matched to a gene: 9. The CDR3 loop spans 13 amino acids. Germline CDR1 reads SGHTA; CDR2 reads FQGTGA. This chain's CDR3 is CASTDGRSNEQFF. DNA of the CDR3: TGTGCCAGTACCGACGGGAGGTCGAATGAGCAGTTCTTC.

In DNA form, the CDR3 reads TGCGCCAGCAGCCAAGTTTTCCAGGAGAATGAAAAACTGTTTTTT. Its protein is CASSQVFQENEKLFF. The chain couples TRBV4-1 to TRBJ1-4, with no clear D. Trimming shortened V by 1 base and J by 5 bases, and 11 bases separated the two germline ends. Per the germline V gene, CDR1 is MGHRA and CDR2 is YSYEKL. There are 15 residues in the CDR3.

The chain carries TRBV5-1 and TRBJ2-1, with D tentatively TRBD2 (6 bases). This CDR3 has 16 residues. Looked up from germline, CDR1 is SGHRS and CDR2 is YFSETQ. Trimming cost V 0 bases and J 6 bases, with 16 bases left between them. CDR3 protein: CASSLGPGEGSNEQFF. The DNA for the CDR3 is TGCGCCAGCAGCTTGGGTCCGGGAGAGGGTTCCAATGAGCAGTTCTTC.

The CDR3 DNA follows: TGTGCCAGCAGCCAAGTGGGAATGGCAGACAATGAGCAGTTCTTC. Residues: CASSQVGMADNEQFF. This chain connects TRBV4-2 to TRBJ2-1; no definite D call. The germline gives CDR1 LGHNA, CDR2 YNFKEQ. The CDR3 extends over 15 amino acids. Trimming cost V 1 base and J 5 bases, with 12 bases left between them.

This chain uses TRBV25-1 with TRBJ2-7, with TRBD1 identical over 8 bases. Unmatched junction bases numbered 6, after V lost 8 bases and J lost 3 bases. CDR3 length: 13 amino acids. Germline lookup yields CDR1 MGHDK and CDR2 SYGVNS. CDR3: CASAATGDYEQYF. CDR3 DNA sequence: TGTGCCAGCGCCGCGACAGGGGACTACGAGCAGTACTTC.

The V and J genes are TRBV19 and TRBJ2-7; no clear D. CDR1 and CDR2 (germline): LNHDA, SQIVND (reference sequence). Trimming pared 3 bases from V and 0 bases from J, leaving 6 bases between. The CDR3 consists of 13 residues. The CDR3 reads CASSMAISYEQYF. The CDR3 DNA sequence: TGTGCCAGTAGTATGGCAATCTCCTACGAGCAGTACTTC.

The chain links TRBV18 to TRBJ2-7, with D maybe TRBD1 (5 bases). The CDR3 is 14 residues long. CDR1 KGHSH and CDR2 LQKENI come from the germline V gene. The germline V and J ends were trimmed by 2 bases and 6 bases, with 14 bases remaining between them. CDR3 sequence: CASSPGAKGREQYF. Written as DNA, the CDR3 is TGTGCCAGCTCACCAGGGGCGAAGGGGCGCGAGCAGTACTTC.

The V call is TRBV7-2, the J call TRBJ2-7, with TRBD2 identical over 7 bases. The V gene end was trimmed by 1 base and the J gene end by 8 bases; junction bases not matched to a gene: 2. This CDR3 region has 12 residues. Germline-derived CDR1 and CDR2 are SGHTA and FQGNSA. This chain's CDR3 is CASSLEGTKQYF. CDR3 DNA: TGTGCCAGCAGCTTAGAAGGGACTAAGCAGTACTTC.

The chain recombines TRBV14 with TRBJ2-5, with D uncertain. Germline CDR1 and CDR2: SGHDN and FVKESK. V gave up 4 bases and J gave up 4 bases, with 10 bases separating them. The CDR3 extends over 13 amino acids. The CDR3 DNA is TGTGCCAGCAGCCCGGGCATAGGAGAGACCCAGTACTTC. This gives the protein CASSPGIGETQYF.

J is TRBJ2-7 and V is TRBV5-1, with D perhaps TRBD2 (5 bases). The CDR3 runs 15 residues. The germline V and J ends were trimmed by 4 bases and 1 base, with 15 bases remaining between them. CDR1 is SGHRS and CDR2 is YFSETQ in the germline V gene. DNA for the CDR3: TGCGCCAGCAGCCCTAGCTTCGACGGATCCTACGAGCAGTACTTC. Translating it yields CASSPSFDGSYEQYF.

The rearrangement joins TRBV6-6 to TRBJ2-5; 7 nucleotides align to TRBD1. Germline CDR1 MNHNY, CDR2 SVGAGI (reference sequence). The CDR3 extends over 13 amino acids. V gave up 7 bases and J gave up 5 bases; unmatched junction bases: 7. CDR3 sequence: CASMPGGEETQYF. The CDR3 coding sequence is TGTGCCAGCATGCCAGGGGGAGAGGAGACCCAGTACTTC.

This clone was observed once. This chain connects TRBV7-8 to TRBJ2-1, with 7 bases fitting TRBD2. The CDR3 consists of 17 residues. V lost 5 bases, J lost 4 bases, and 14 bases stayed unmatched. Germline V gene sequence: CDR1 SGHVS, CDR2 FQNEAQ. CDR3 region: CASSPGERGRPYNEQFF. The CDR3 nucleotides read TGTGCCAGCAGCCCGGGGGAGCGGGGTAGACCTTACAATGAGCAGTTCTTC.

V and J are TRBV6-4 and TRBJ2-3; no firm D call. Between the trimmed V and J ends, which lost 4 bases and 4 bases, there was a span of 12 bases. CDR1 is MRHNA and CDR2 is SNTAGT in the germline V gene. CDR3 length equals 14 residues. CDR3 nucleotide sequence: TGTGCCAGCAGTGTTCAAGGTGGATCAGATACGCAGTATTTT. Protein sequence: CASSVQGGSDTQYF.

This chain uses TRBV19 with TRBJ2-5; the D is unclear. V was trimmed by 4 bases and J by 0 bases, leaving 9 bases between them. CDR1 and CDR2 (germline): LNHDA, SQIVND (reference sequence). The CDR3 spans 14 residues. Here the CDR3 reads CASSNGPYQETQYF. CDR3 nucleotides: TGTGCCAGTAGTAACGGACCGTACCAAGAGACCCAGTACTTC.

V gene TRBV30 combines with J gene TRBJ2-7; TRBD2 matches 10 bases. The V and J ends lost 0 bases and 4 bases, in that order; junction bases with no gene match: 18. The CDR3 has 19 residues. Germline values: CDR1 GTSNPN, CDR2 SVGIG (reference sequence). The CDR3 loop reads CAWSVQGRRLAGFVYEQYF. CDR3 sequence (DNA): TGTGCCTGGAGTGTACAGGGGCGGAGACTAGCGGGTTTTGTGTACGAGCAGTACTTC.

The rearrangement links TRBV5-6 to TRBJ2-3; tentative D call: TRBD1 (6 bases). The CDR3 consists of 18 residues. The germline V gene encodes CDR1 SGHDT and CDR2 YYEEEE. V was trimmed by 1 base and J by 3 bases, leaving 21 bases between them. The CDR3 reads CASSLITAWGLATDTQYF. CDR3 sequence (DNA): TGTGCCAGCAGCTTGATAACGGCTTGGGGGCTAGCAACAGATACGCAGTATTTT.

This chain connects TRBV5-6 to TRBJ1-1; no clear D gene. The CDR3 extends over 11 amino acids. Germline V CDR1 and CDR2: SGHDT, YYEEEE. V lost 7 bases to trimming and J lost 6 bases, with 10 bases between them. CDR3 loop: CASRSESEAFF. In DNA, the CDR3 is TGTGCCAGCCGCTCGGAGTCTGAAGCTTTCTTT. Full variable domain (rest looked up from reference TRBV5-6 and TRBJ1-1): DAGVTQSPTHLIKTRGQQVTLRCSPKSGHDTVSWYQQALGQGPQFIFQYYEEEERQRGNFPDRFSGHQFPNYSSELNVNALLLGDSALYLCASRSESEAFFGQGTRLTVV.

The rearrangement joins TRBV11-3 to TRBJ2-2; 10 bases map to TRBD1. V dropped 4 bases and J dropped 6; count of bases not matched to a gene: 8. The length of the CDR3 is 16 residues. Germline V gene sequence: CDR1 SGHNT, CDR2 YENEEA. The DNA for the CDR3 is TGTGCCAGCAGCTCACGACAGGGGGCAAGGGCCGGGGAGCTGTTTTTT. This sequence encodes CASSSRQGARAGELFF.

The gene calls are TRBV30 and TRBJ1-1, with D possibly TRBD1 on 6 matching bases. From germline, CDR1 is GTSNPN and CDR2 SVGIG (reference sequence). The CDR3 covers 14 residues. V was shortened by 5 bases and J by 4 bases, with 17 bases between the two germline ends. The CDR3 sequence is CAWLLRGARTEAFF. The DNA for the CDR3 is TGTGCCTGGCTTCTACGGGGGGCGCGCACTGAAGCTTTCTTT.

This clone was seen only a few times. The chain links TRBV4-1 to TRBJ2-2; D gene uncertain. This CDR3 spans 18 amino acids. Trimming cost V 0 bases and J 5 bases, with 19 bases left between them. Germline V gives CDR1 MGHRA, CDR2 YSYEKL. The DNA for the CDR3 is TGCGCCAGCAGCCAAGAGGGTTGGCTGTCCCTGGGAACCGGGGAGCTGTTTTTT. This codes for CASSQEGWLSLGTGELFF.

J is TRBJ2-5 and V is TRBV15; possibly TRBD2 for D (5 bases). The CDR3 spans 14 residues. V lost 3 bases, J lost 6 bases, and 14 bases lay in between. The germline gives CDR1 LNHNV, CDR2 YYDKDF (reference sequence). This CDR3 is CATSRGVNVQTQYF. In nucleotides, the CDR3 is TGTGCCACCAGCAGGGGAGTTAATGTCCAGACCCAGTACTTC.